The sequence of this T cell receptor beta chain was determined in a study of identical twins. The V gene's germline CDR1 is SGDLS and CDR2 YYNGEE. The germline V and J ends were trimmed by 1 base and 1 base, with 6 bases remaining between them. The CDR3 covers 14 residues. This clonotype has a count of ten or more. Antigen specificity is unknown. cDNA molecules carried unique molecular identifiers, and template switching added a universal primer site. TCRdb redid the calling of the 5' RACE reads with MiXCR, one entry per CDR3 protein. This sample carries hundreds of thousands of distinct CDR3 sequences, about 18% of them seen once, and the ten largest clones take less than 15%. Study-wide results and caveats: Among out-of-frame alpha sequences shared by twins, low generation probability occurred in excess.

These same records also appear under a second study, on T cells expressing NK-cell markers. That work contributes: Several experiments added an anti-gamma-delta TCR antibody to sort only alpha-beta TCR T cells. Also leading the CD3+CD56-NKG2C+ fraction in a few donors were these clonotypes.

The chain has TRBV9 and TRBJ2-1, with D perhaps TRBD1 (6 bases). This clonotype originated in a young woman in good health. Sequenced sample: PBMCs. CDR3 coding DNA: TGTGCCAGCAGCGTACAGGGGTCCTACAATGAGCAGTTCTTC. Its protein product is CASSVQGSYNEQFF.